Listed here are 9 T cell receptor beta chains from one sample, sequenced in a study of blood T cell repertoires in COVID-19. Measured with immunoSEQ multiplex PCR; TCRdb has only the in-frame clones, and not every one. The table has about 190,000 clones, around nine tenths seen once; the top ten hold around 3%. Sequencing was carried out using peripheral blood. These receptors came from a man aged 35 to 55 with active or convalescent COVID-19.

The chain uses TRBV29-1 and TRBJ2-1, with D possibly being TRBD1 (6 bases). This CDR3 region has 12 residues. The V end lost 4 bases, the J end lost 8 bases, and 12 bases lay between the germline ends. The germline gives CDR1 SQVTM, CDR2 ANQGSEA. For the CDR3, the DNA is TGCAGCGTTGGTTTAGGGGGATATGAGCAGTTCTTC. Amino acid sequence: CSVGLGGYEQFF.

The chain links TRBV19 to TRBJ1-1; no clear D. The germline V gene has CDR1 LNHDA and CDR2 SQIVND (reference sequence). Trimming pared 6 bases from V and 3 bases from J, leaving 14 bases between. The CDR3 runs 14 residues. The CDR3 DNA reads TGTGCCAGTAGGCCTACCGGGAGGGACACTGAAGCTTTCTTT. Amino acid sequence: CASRPTGRDTEAFF. Full variable domain (rest looked up from reference TRBV19 and TRBJ1-1): DGGITQSPKYLFRKEGQNVTLSCEQNLNHDAMYWYRQDPGQGLRLIYYSQIVNDFQKGDIAEGYSVSREKKESFPLTVTSAQKNPTAFYLCASRPTGRDTEAFFGQGTRLTVV.

The V call is TRBV6-5, the J call TRBJ2-1, with 7 bases aligning to TRBD1. The V and J ends lost 7 bases and 8 bases, in that order; junction bases with no gene match: 2. CDR1 is MNHEY and CDR2 is SVGAGI in the germline V gene. This CDR3 has 11 amino acids. CDR3 in amino acids: CASTQGDEQFF. The CDR3 DNA sequence: TGTGCCAGCACCCAGGGGGATGAGCAGTTCTTC.

The rearrangement links TRBV4-2 to TRBJ1-2; no clear D gene. Per the germline V gene, CDR1 is LGHNA and CDR2 is YNFKEQ. The CDR3 consists of 14 residues. Trimming left V 5 bases short and J 2 bases short, with 12 bases between. CDR3 nucleotides: TGTGCCAGCAGCTCTGGGCTTACCAACTATGGCTACACCTTC. It codes for CASSSGLTNYGYTF.

The sample holds one count of this clone. The chain carries TRBV4-1 and TRBJ1-6; TRBD1 is a possible D gene (6 bases). The germline V gene encodes CDR1 MGHRA and CDR2 YSYEKL. The CDR3 sequence is 14 residues long. With 3 bases removed from V and 8 bases from J, the gap between germline ends came to 11 bases. CDR3 sequence reads: CASSQFYRDSPLHF. For the CDR3, the DNA is TGCGCCAGCAGCCAGTTCTACAGGGATTCACCCCTCCACTTT.

The V call is TRBV29-1, the J call TRBJ1-2, with D perhaps TRBD1 (5 bases). Trimming took off 4 bases at V and 4 bases at J, with 16 bases between the two ends. The CDR3 length is 14 residues. Germline CDR1 reads SQVTM; CDR2 reads ANQGSEA. CDR3 nucleotide sequence: TGCAGCGTTGTTGGTGCAGGGCCCTTCTATGGCTACACCTTC. As protein: CSVVGAGPFYGYTF. Supplemented by reference TRBV29-1 and TRBJ1-2, the full variable domain reads SAVISQKPSRDICQRGTSLTIQCQVDSQVTMMFWYRQQPGQSLTLIATANQGSEATYESGFVIDKFPISRPNLTFSTLTVSNMSPEDSSIYLCSVVGAGPFYGYTFGSGTRLTVV.

The chain uses TRBV18 and TRBJ2-1, with 11 bases aligning to TRBD1. The CDR3 is made up of 20 amino acids. Germline CDR1 is KGHSH and CDR2 is LQKENI. Trimming at V came to 4 bases and at J to 6 bases, leaving 20 bases not matched to a gene. CDR3 nucleotide sequence: TGTGCCAGCTCACGGTCCCTAGTAGGACAGGGGGCGAAAGGCGGCAATGAGCAGTTCTTC. Residues: CASSRSLVGQGAKGGNEQFF.

The V and J genes are TRBV5-1 and TRBJ1-4; TRBD1 aligns across 8 bases. Germline values: CDR1 SGHRS, CDR2 YFSETQ. The CDR3 length is 15 residues. V trimming: 3 bases; J trimming: 3 bases; junction bases outside the gene matches: 4. The CDR3 here is CASSSTGVSNEKLFF. The CDR3 coding sequence is TGCGCCAGCAGCTCGACAGGGGTGTCTAATGAAAAACTGTTTTTT.

This chain joins TRBV9 and TRBJ2-6; D perhaps matches TRBD2 (5 bases). The CDR3 length is 17 residues. The germline V gene has CDR1 SGDLS and CDR2 YYNGEE. V was cut by 1 base and J by 0 bases, with 11 bases left in between. CDR3 residues: CASSVSRGVSGANVLTF. CDR3 DNA sequence: TGTGCCAGCAGCGTATCACGGGGAGTCTCTGGGGCCAACGTCCTGACTTTC.